The 29 T cell receptor beta chains reported below all come from one sample, sequenced in a study of technical replicates of blood from a handful of donors. This table comes from immunoSEQ multiplex PCR, and its TCRdb copy is limited to in-frame clones, with some not included. Of 70,000 to 95,000 clones detected, approximately 91% appear once; the ten largest clones hold 0.3% to 0.45%. What was sequenced was T cells isolated from PBMCs. These receptors all come from a human donor in good health. Some clones in this sample may be carry-over from other donors' samples.

This clone appeared a single time. The chain is built from TRBV19 and TRBJ1-4, with TRBD1 as a possible D gene (5 bases). CDR3 size: 13 residues. Germline CDR1 and CDR2: LNHDA and SQIVND (reference sequence). Between the trimmed V and J ends, which lost 11 bases and 3 bases, there was a span of 13 bases. The CDR3 DNA is TGTGCCTCGGGGGGGATCGCTAATGAAAAACTGTTTTTT. Translated, it gives CASGGIANEKLFF.

This clone was seen a few times. The chain joins TRBV29-1 to TRBJ1-1; 8 bases map to TRBD1. The CDR3 is made up of 13 amino acids. The germline V gene encodes CDR1 SQVTM and CDR2 ANQGSEA. V dropped 5 bases and J dropped 0; count of bases not matched to a gene: 2. In DNA, the CDR3 is TGCAGCGTTCAGGGGGCCTTGAACACTGAAGCTTTCTTT. This translates into CSVQGALNTEAFF.

The chain employs TRBV30 and TRBJ2-7, with D possibly being TRBD2 (6 bases). CDR1 GTSNPN and CDR2 SVGIG come from the germline V gene (reference sequence). CDR3 length: 14 amino acids. V lost 0 bases and J 1 base, leaving 10 bases between the germline ends. The CDR3 DNA reads TGTGCCTGGAGTGTCGGGGGAAAATCCTACGAGCAGTACTTC. It yields the protein CAWSVGGKSYEQYF.

This chain joins TRBV11-2 and TRBJ1-2; D not certain. Germline loops: CDR1 SGHAT, CDR2 FQNNGV. CDR3 length equals 12 residues. V lost 5 bases and J lost 4, with 8 bases in between. The CDR3 sequence is CASSEESYGYTF. The DNA for the CDR3 is TGTGCCAGCAGCGAGGAGAGCTATGGCTACACCTTC.

This chain uses TRBV7-2 with TRBJ1-3; unclear D gene. The CDR3 loop spans 16 amino acids. With 1 base removed from V and 3 bases from J, the gap between germline ends came to 13 bases. The germline CDR1 and CDR2 sequences are SGHTA and FQGNSA. CDR3 sequence reads: CASSLDTFRGGNTIYF. As DNA, the CDR3 is TGTGCCAGCAGCTTAGACACATTCCGGGGTGGAAACACCATATATTTT.

V and J are TRBV2 and TRBJ2-3; D may be TRBD2 (5 bases). Looked up from germline, CDR1 is SNHLY and CDR2 is FYNNEI. Trimming pared 5 bases from V and 6 bases from J, leaving 12 bases between. The CDR3 runs 13 residues. The CDR3 DNA sequence: TGTGCCAGCAGTCCCAGCGGTGGGGATACGCAGTATTTT. It translates to CASSPSGGDTQYF.

The chain joins TRBV11-3 to TRBJ2-5; D not certain. V shed 5 bases and J shed 5 bases, with 9 bases lying between them. In germline, CDR1 is SGHNT, CDR2 YENEEA. This CDR3 has 12 amino acids. The CDR3, as DNA: TGTGCCAGCAGCCGAATCGGGGAGACCCAGTACTTC. It codes for CASSRIGETQYF.

The gene calls are TRBV5-1 and TRBJ2-1; 9 bases are shared with TRBD2. The CDR3 has 15 residues. The germline V gene encodes CDR1 SGHRS and CDR2 YFSETQ. The trim removed 2 bases at V and 3 bases at J, leaving 3 bases unmatched. The CDR3 DNA reads as TGCGCCAGCAGCTTAAAGCGGGAGGTCTACAATGAGCAGTTCTTC. Protein product: CASSLKREVYNEQFF. Drawing the rest from reference TRBV5-1 and TRBJ2-1, the complete variable domain is KAGVTQTPRYLIKTRGQQVTLSCSPISGHRSVSWYQQTPGQGLQFLFEYFSETQRNKGNFPGRFSGRQFSNSRSEMNVSTLELGDSALYLCASSLKREVYNEQFFGPGTRLTVL.

V gene TRBV29-1 combines with J gene TRBJ1-1, with 8 nucleotides matching TRBD1. J gave up 3 bases and V 3 bases, and 6 bases lay outside the gene matches. CDR1 is SQVTM, CDR2 ANQGSEA, per germline. CDR3 length: 14 residues. The CDR3 DNA reads as TGCAGCGTTGAGCGGACGACAGGGGACACTGAAGCTTTCTTT. Amino acid sequence: CSVERTTGDTEAFF.

J is TRBJ2-3 and V is TRBV30, with TRBD1 identical over 7 bases. The germline gives CDR1 GTSNPN, CDR2 SVGIG (reference sequence). J gave up 0 bases and V 5 bases, and 2 bases lay outside the gene matches. CDR3 length equals 13 residues. The CDR3 DNA sequence: TGTGCCTGGTACAGGGGCAGCACAGATACGCAGTATTTT. As protein: CAWYRGSTDTQYF. The variable domain in full, completed from reference TRBV30 and TRBJ2-3, reads SQTIHQWPATLVQPVGSPLSLECTVEGTSNPNLYWYRQAAGRGLQLLFYSVGIGQISSEVPQNLSASRPQDRQFILSSKKLLLSDSGFYLCAWYRGSTDTQYFGPGTRLTVL.

This clone was found a few times. V gene TRBV30 combines with J gene TRBJ2-1; 11 bases line up with TRBD2. Germline V gene data show CDR1 as GTSNPN and CDR2 as SVGIG (reference sequence). The CDR3 runs 14 residues. With V trimmed by 1 base and J by 9 bases, 5 bases remained unmatched. The CDR3 loop is CAWSEGLAVSEQFF. CDR3 bases: TGTGCCTGGAGTGAGGGACTAGCGGTCAGTGAGCAGTTCTTC.

The chain recombines TRBV19 with TRBJ2-4; 8 bases map to TRBD1. Germline CDR1 reads LNHDA; CDR2 reads SQIVND (reference sequence). After removal of 1 base from V and 8 bases from J, the junction contained 19 bases not matched to a gene. The CDR3 runs to 19 residues. Here the CDR3 DNA reads TGTGCCAGTAGTATAGCCCGTACCTATTCCCGGGACAGGTTATACATTCAGTACTTC. This translates into CASSIARTYSRDRLYIQYF.

The chain is built from TRBV6-1 and TRBJ1-1; 10 bases match TRBD1. Trimming at V came to 5 bases and at J to 4 bases, leaving 10 bases not matched to a gene. The CDR3 has 16 amino acids. Germline V CDR1 and CDR2: MNHNS, SASEGT. The CDR3 DNA reads TGTGCCAGCAGTAAAGACAGGGGGCAGGGGCTCACTGAAGCTTTCTTT. This sequence encodes CASSKDRGQGLTEAFF.

The CDR3 DNA is TGTGCCAGCAGCGAAACCACCGGGACAGGGGGCCTTGAGCAGTTCTTC. Its protein is CASSETTGTGGLEQFF. V and J are TRBV9 and TRBJ2-1, with 12 bases matching TRBD1. The CDR3 has 16 amino acids. Germline lookup yields CDR1 SGDLS and CDR2 YYNGEE. V lost 3 bases, J lost 9 bases, and 10 bases stayed unmatched.

The CDR3 region is CASRQGPYNEQFF. CDR3 in DNA: TGTGCCAGTCGACAGGGTCCCTACAATGAGCAGTTCTTC. V and J are TRBV27 and TRBJ2-1; TRBD1 agrees at 7 bases. The CDR3 consists of 13 residues. CDR1 MNHEY and CDR2 SMNVEV come from the germline V gene (reference sequence). V lost 9 bases, J lost 2 bases, and 4 bases stayed unmatched.

This clone was seen only once. The chain joins TRBV6-5 to TRBJ2-1; D gene ambiguous. From germline, CDR1 is MNHEY and CDR2 SVGAGI. V lost 2 bases, J lost 5 bases, and 7 bases lay in between. The CDR3 runs 13 residues. The CDR3 sequence is CASSYAAHNEQFF. The CDR3 DNA sequence: TGTGCCAGCAGTTACGCGGCTCACAATGAGCAGTTCTTC.

This chain joins TRBV4-3 and TRBJ1-1; D may be TRBD1 (5 bases). The germline CDR1 and CDR2 sequences are LGHNA and YSLEER. Trimming took off 3 bases at V and 4 bases at J, with 15 bases between the two ends. The CDR3 contains 15 residues. The CDR3 loop reads CASSQTIREGTEAFF. The CDR3, as DNA: TGCGCCAGCAGCCAGACTATCAGGGAGGGCACTGAAGCTTTCTTT.

The chain carries TRBV11-2 and TRBJ2-7; perhaps TRBD2 as D (6 bases). Germline CDR1 and CDR2: SGHAT and FQNNGV. CDR3 length: 14 amino acids. V was pared by 5 bases and J by 7 bases, with 18 bases between. The CDR3 DNA reads TGTGCCAGCAGCGACGCGGGGCCCGCGGAGGAGCAGTACTTC. Amino acids: CASSDAGPAEEQYF.

The chain is built from TRBV5-4 and TRBJ1-2; 7 positions agree with TRBD1. J gave up 4 bases and V 2 bases, and 2 bases lay outside the gene matches. Looked up from germline, CDR1 is SGHNT and CDR2 is YYREEE (reference sequence). CDR3 length: 13 amino acids. The CDR3 DNA reads as TGTGCCAGCAGCTTTGGGGACAGCTATGGCTACACCTTC. Translated: CASSFGDSYGYTF.

This clone was observed a handful of times. V is TRBV18 and J is TRBJ1-4; no clear D. Germline V gene lookup returns CDR1 KGHSH and CDR2 LQKENI. Trimming removed 4 bases at V and 8 bases at J, with 11 bases between. The CDR3 has 13 residues. CDR3: CASSLNTLEKLFF. CDR3 DNA sequence: TGTGCCAGCTCACTTAACACCTTAGAAAAACTGTTTTTT.

This chain uses TRBV19 with TRBJ2-7; the match to TRBD1 covers 8 bases. The CDR3 consists of 16 residues. Trimming took 10 bases from V and 4 from J; bases not matched to a gene: 18. The germline V gene encodes CDR1 LNHDA and CDR2 SQIVND (reference sequence). Here the CDR3 DNA reads TGTGCCACCGCGACCGCTTCAGGGGGCGAATTATACGAGCAGTACTTC. Translated: CATATASGGELYEQYF.

This chain joins TRBV18 and TRBJ1-5, with TRBD1 matching over 8 bases. Germline assignment: CDR1 KGHSH and CDR2 LQKENI. The CDR3 has 15 amino acids. The junction had 14 bases not matched to a gene; V was cut back by 9 bases and J by 7 bases. The CDR3 bases are TGTGCCAGTTCCCCAGGGGACAGGACTGACCAGCCCCAGCATTTT. Its translation is CASSPGDRTDQPQHF.

CDR3 residues: CASSLALTQGLAKNIQYF. The CDR3 DNA reads TGCGCCAGCAGCTTGGCCTTGACCCAGGGACTAGCCAAAAACATTCAGTACTTC. The V and J genes are TRBV5-1 and TRBJ2-4, with D possibly matching TRBD2 (6 bases). This CDR3 spans 18 amino acids. Trimming shortened V by 0 bases and J by 0 bases, and 16 bases separated the two germline ends. Germline V gene lookup returns CDR1 SGHRS and CDR2 YFSETQ.

The chain couples TRBV29-1 to TRBJ1-2; D not resolved. Deletions cut 6 bases from V and 2 bases from J, with 10 bases between. The CDR3 is 12 residues long. CDR1 is SQVTM, CDR2 ANQGSEA, per germline. The CDR3 region has the DNA TGCAGCGTCGAACGGGGAAACTATGGCTACACCTTC. It yields the protein CSVERGNYGYTF.

The rearrangement links TRBV6-5 to TRBJ2-1; 8 nucleotides align to TRBD2. V trimming: 4 bases; J trimming: 0 bases; junction bases outside the gene matches: 5. This CDR3 comprises 16 residues. Germline V gene lookup returns CDR1 MNHEY and CDR2 SVGAGI. CDR3 bases: TGTGCCAGCAGTTTATCGGGGGGGGGCTCCTACAATGAGCAGTTCTTC. Protein sequence: CASSLSGGGSYNEQFF.

This clone came up once. The chain links TRBV12-5 to TRBJ2-7; 7 bases match TRBD1. This CDR3 is 18 amino acids long. The V gene end was trimmed by 2 bases and the J gene end by 2 bases; junction bases not matched to a gene: 15. Looked up from germline, CDR1 is LGHNT and CDR2 is FRNRAP. The CDR3 region has the DNA TGTGCTAGTGGTTTGCCTACCGCTAGTAGGGGGCCTACCTACGAGCAGTACTTC. It codes for CASGLPTASRGPTYEQYF.

The rearrangement uses TRBV18 and TRBJ1-2, with D possibly TRBD1 on 5 matching bases. Germline CDR1 is KGHSH and CDR2 is LQKENI. The CDR3 is 15 amino acids. V lost 1 base, J lost 4 bases, and 13 bases lay in between. The CDR3 sequence is CASSPQAGHTYGYTF. As DNA, the CDR3 is TGTGCCAGCTCACCACAAGCAGGACACACCTATGGCTACACCTTC.

The rearrangement uses TRBV6-6 and TRBJ2-2; TRBD2 agrees at 10 bases. Germline-derived CDR1 and CDR2 are MNHNY and SVGAGI (reference sequence). CDR3 length equals 16 residues. V dropped 6 bases and J dropped 4; count of bases not matched to a gene: 8. The CDR3 nucleotides are TGTGCCAGCAGCCTAGCTCTAGCGGGAGCCACCGGGGAGCTGTTTTTT. Its protein product is CASSLALAGATGELFF.

The chain couples TRBV15 to TRBJ2-5; no reliable D call. The CDR3 has 14 residues. Germline lookup yields CDR1 LNHNV and CDR2 YYDKDF (reference sequence). V was pared by 0 bases and J by 5 bases, with 10 bases between. The CDR3 is CATSRDLSSETQYF. The CDR3 nucleotides read TGTGCCACCAGCAGAGATTTATCAAGCGAGACCCAGTACTTC.